Shown below are 7 T cell receptor beta chains from a single sample sequenced in a study of cytomegalovirus exposure and HLA in healthy donors (dated by TCRdb to about 2017). Library method: the immunoSEQ multiplex PCR assay. A mixture of 60 forward primers for TCR Vbeta segments and 13 reverse primers for TCR Jbeta segments was used in the multiplex PCR. TCRdb's version of the immuneACCESS table is confined to in-frame rearrangements and falls short of the full clone set. An unresolved V gene accounts for under half of the shortfall where checked; the remainder is of unknown origin. The sample records tens of thousands of clones, nearly 80% of which are singletons. Together, the top ten hold 4.6% of the sample. The specimen sequenced was PBMCs. Receptor source: a woman between 40 and 55 years old in good health and CMV-seropositive.

V usage is TRBV7-9 and J usage is TRBJ1-4; the match to TRBD1 covers 9 bases. CDR1 SEHNR and CDR2 FQNEAQ come from the germline V gene (reference sequence). The CDR3 totals 15 residues. The V and J ends lost 5 bases and 7 bases, in that order; junction bases with no gene match: 8. DNA for the CDR3: TGTGCCAGCAGCGCAATGCAGGGACAGGGTGAAAAACTGTTTTTT. It encodes CASSAMQGQGEKLFF.

The genes are TRBV7-9 and TRBJ1-2; D gene unclear. Germline CDR1 SEHNR, CDR2 FQNEAQ (reference sequence). V lost 1 base, J lost 4 bases, and 10 bases lay in between. The CDR3 covers 14 residues. The CDR3, as DNA: TGTGCCAGCAGCTTAGGGACTCAGGTCTATGGCTACACCTTC. Translated, it gives CASSLGTQVYGYTF.

This chain uses TRBV9 with TRBJ1-1; D unresolved. V was cut by 4 bases and J by 6 bases, with 16 bases left in between. The CDR3 loop spans 14 amino acids. Per the germline V gene, CDR1 is SGDLS and CDR2 is YYNGEE. Here the CDR3 reads CASSPRRGTAEAFF. The CDR3 coding sequence is TGTGCCAGCAGCCCCCGGCGAGGCACGGCTGAAGCTTTCTTT.

By proportion, this clone is medium-sized. The chain carries TRBV6-1 and TRBJ1-5, with D perhaps TRBD1 (5 bases). Trimming shortened V by 2 bases and J by 4 bases, and 9 bases separated the two germline ends. CDR3 size: 14 residues. The germline V gene has CDR1 MNHNS and CDR2 SASEGT. As DNA, the CDR3 is TGTGCCAGCAGTGAAAGGGCAGGGAATCAGCCCCAGCATTTT. Its translation is CASSERAGNQPQHF.

V is TRBV19 and J is TRBJ2-7; a possible D gene is TRBD2 (7 bases). Trimming stripped 3 bases from V and 6 bases from J, with 18 bases between. Germline V CDR1 and CDR2: LNHDA, SQIVND (reference sequence). The CDR3 has 15 residues. Written as DNA, the CDR3 is TGTGCCAGTAGTATGGGTGGGAGGGGGATCGTCGAGCAGTACTTC. Its translation: CASSMGGRGIVEQYF.

This CDR3 reads CASSYETGYEQYF. The CDR3 coding sequence is TGTGCCAGCAGCTACGAAACAGGCTACGAGCAGTACTTC. This sequence joins TRBV5-4 and TRBJ2-7; TRBD1 is a possible D gene (5 bases). Trimming left V 3 bases short and J 3 bases short, with 10 bases between. The CDR3 is 13 amino acids. Per the germline V gene, CDR1 is SGHNT and CDR2 is YYREEE (reference sequence).

The chain carries TRBV7-3 and TRBJ2-1; possible D gene TRBD2, 6 bases. With 2 bases removed from V and 5 bases from J, the gap between germline ends came to 16 bases. This CDR3 comprises 16 residues. Germline CDR1 reads SGHTA; CDR2 reads FQGTGA. Here the CDR3 reads CASSLLGGSEHNEQFF. The DNA for the CDR3 is TGTGCCAGCAGCTTACTGGGGGGTAGCGAACACAATGAGCAGTTCTTC.